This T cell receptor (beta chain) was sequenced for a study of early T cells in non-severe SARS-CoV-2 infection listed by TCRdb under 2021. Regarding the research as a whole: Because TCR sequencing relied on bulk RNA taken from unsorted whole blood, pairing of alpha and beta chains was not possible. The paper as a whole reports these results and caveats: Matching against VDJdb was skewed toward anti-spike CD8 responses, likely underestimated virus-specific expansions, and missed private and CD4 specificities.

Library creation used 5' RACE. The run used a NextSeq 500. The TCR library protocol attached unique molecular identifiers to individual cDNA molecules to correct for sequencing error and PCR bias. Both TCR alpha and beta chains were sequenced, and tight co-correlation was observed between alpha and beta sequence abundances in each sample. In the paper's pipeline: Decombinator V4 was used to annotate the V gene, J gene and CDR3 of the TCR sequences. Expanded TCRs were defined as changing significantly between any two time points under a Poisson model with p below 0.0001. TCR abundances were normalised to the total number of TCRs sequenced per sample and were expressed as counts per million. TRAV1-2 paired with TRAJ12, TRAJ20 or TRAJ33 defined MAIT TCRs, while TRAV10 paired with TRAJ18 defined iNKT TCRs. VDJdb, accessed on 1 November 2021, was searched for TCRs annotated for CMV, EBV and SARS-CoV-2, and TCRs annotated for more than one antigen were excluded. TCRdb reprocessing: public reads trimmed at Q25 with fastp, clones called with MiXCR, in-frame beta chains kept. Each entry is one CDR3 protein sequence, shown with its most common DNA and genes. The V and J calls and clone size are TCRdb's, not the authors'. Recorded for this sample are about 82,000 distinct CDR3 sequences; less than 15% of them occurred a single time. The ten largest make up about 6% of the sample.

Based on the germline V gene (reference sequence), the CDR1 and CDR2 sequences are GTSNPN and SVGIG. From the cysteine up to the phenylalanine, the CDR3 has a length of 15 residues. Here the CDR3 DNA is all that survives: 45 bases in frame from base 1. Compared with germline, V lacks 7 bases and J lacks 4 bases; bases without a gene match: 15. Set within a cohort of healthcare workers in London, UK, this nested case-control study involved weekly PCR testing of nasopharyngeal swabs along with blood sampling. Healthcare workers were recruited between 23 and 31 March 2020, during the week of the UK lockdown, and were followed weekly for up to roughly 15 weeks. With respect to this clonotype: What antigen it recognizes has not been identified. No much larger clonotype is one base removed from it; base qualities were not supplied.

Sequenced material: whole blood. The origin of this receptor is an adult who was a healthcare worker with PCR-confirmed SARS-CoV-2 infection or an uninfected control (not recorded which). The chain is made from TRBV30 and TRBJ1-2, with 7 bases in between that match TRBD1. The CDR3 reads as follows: CAFRDRGRSSYGYTF. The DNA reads TGTGCCTTCCGGGACAGAGGACGATCCTCCTATGGCTACACCTTC.